This TCR beta chain was found in a study of tumor-infiltrating lymphocytes in oesophageal squamous cell carcinoma. This clonotype is medium-sized. From the PCR reads, TCRdb called clonotypes with MiXCR, one entry per CDR3 protein. The sample consists of about 13,000 distinct CDR3 sequences, around 53% of them appearing once. From germline, CDR1 is SGHAT and CDR2 FQNNGV. Trimming cost V 5 bases and J 0 bases; bases outside gene matches: 10. This CDR3 has 16 amino acids. The sample was blood. The source is a female donor with esophageal squamous cell carcinoma. V gene TRBV11-2 combines with J gene TRBJ2-7; 7 bases agree with TRBD1. The CDR3 is CASSPSGTVSSYEQYF. The CDR3 DNA sequence: TGTGCCAGCAGCCCCTCCGGGACAGTGAGCTCCTACGAGCAGTACTTC.